The 2 T cell receptor beta chains reported below all come from one sample, sequenced in a study of T cell responses to AZD1222 COVID-19 vaccine. Assay: immunoSEQ multiplex PCR; the TCRdb copy retains only in-frame clones and omits some. Counted here are 120,000 or so clones, around nine tenths occurring once; the ten biggest clones make up about 5%. Sequencing used peripheral blood, obtained on day 0 of AZD1222 vaccination. The origin of the receptors is an adult in good health.

The chain is built from TRBV25-1 and TRBJ1-6; no reliable D call. V lost 5 bases to trimming and J lost 8 bases, with 10 bases between them. The CDR3 contains 13 residues. Germline V gene lookup returns CDR1 MGHDK and CDR2 SYGVNS. The CDR3 sequence is CASSKDGYSPLHF. For the CDR3, the DNA is TGTGCCAGCAGTAAAGACGGCTATTCACCCCTCCACTTT.

This sequence joins TRBV20-1 and TRBJ1-3, with D unclear. Germline V gene lookup returns CDR1 DFQATT and CDR2 SNEGSKA (reference sequence). The V and J ends lost 6 bases and 7 bases respectively, with 10 bases between them. The CDR3 loop spans 11 amino acids. The CDR3 DNA reads TGCAGTGCACTTTTAAGCAACACCATATATTTT. It encodes CSALLSNTIYF.